Below are 14 T cell receptor beta chains sequenced from a single sample in a study of T cell repertoires in cytomegalovirus infection. MiXCR was run by TCRdb on the reads, yielding one entry per CDR3 protein. Found here are about 360,000 distinct CDR3 sequences, 15% to 20% of them singletons; the top ten hold roughly 9%. The source material was PBMCs. These receptors originate from a human donor in good health (CMV status not recorded). Some clones in this sample may be carry-over from other donors' samples.

V gene TRBV20-1 combines with J gene TRBJ1-2, with TRBD1 matching 10 bases. Germline CDR1 DFQATT, CDR2 SNEGSKA (reference sequence). The CDR3 is 14 residues long. Trimming removed 3 bases from V and 7 bases from J; junction bases left unmatched: 8. CDR3 residues: CSASKDRGRGGYTF. CDR3 nucleotide sequence: TGCAGTGCTAGTAAAGACAGGGGGCGAGGTGGCTACACCTTC.

The V gene is TRBV19, the J gene TRBJ1-1, with D maybe TRBD1 (6 bases). Germline values: CDR1 LNHDA, CDR2 SQIVND (reference sequence). This CDR3 is 11 amino acids long. The germline V and J ends were trimmed by 6 bases and 11 bases, with 13 bases remaining between them. The CDR3 is CASSKQGGAFF. DNA of the CDR3: TGTGCCAGTAGCAAACAGGGTGGCGCTTTCTTT.

This clonotype was counted at least ten times. This chain joins TRBV7-2 and TRBJ1-4; D uncertain. V was pared by 1 base and J by 5 bases, with 11 bases between. The CDR3 length is 15 residues. CDR1 is SGHTA and CDR2 is FQGNSA in the germline V gene. In DNA, the CDR3 is TGTGCCAGCAGCTTAGTCGTGACTGTAAATGAAAAACTGTTTTTT. Protein product: CASSLVVTVNEKLFF.

This chain links TRBV6-8 with TRBJ1-1; D is ambiguous. CDR1 and CDR2 from the germline V gene are MNHGY and SAAAGT. This CDR3 region has 11 residues. Between the trimmed V and J ends, which lost 8 bases and 4 bases, there was a span of 8 bases. CDR3 protein: CASYRSTEAFF. CDR3 sequence (DNA): TGTGCCAGCTATCGGAGCACTGAAGCTTTCTTT.

About this clonotype: This clone may be a read error of a much larger clone one base away. The chain combines TRBV12-3 or TRBV12-4 with TRBJ2-3; D possibly corresponds to TRBD2 (6 bases). The CDR3 sequence is 15 residues long. CDR3 residues: CASSRRGTSIDTQYF. The CDR3 bases are TGTGCCAGCAGTCGACGGGGCACTAGCATAGATACGCAGTATTTT.

Ten or more counts support this clonotype. CDR3 protein: CASGGHSYGYTF. CDR3 DNA: TGTGCCAGCGGGGGACACTCCTATGGCTACACCTTC. The rearrangement links TRBV7-6 to TRBJ1-2, with D possibly matching TRBD1 (6 bases). Germline loops: CDR1 SGHVS, CDR2 FNYEAQ. V lost 8 bases, J lost 4 bases, and 11 bases lay in between. The CDR3 is 12 amino acids.

This clonotype was counted ten times or more. This chain links TRBV7-6 with TRBJ1-6, with a tentative D call TRBD1 (5 bases). In germline, CDR1 is SGHVS, CDR2 FNYEAQ. This CDR3 is built from 14 residues. V was pared by 6 bases and J by 6 bases, with 12 bases between. CDR3 residues: CASSLGGFNSPLHF. The DNA of the CDR3 is TGTGCCAGCAGTCTTGGGGGATTTAATTCACCCCTCCACTTT.

In this sample, this clonotype turned up a few times. V gene TRBV20-1 combines with J gene TRBJ1-2, with unresolved D. Germline lookup yields CDR1 DFQATT and CDR2 SNEGSKA (reference sequence). The CDR3 has 12 amino acids. Trimming removed 3 bases from V and 5 bases from J, with 10 bases in between. The CDR3 region has the DNA TGCAGTGCTAGGTTTGGCCGGTATGGCTACACCTTC. Residues: CSARFGRYGYTF.

This clonotype was found many times. The chain joins TRBV7-2 to TRBJ1-1; unclear D gene. Trimming removed 2 bases from V and 4 bases from J, with 8 bases in between. The CDR3 contains 13 residues. The germline V gene has CDR1 SGHTA and CDR2 FQGNSA. This CDR3 is CASSLTRATEAFF. The CDR3 nucleotides read TGTGCCAGCAGCTTAACTCGGGCCACTGAAGCTTTCTTT.

This clonotype was observed at least ten times. The V and J genes are TRBV19 and TRBJ1-1, with 7 bases lining up with TRBD1. Germline CDR1 LNHDA, CDR2 SQIVND (reference sequence). The trim removed 1 base at V and 8 bases at J, leaving 13 bases unmatched. There are 16 residues in the CDR3. The CDR3 reads CASSIGRWGQQAEAFF. CDR3 sequence (DNA): TGTGCCAGTAGTATAGGACGGTGGGGACAGCAGGCCGAAGCTTTCTTT.

Concerning this clonotype: A read error may be the cause here, since a much bigger clone is one base away. This sequence joins TRBV7-9 and TRBJ2-1; maybe TRBD1 (5 bases). Per germline, CDR1 SEHNR and CDR2 FQNEAQ (reference sequence). The CDR3 runs to 13 residues. CDR3 sequence reads: CDSSLQGRVEQFF. The CDR3 DNA is TGTGACAGCAGCCTCCAGGGAAGAGTAGAGCAGTTCTTC. The variable domain in full, completed from reference TRBV7-9 and TRBJ2-1, reads DTGVSQNPRHKITKRGQNVTFRCDPISEHNRLYWYRQTLGQGPEFLTYFQNEAQLEKSRLLSDRFSAERPKGSFSTLEIQRTEQGDSAMYLCDSSLQGRVEQFFGPGTRLTVL.

A single count supports this clonotype. The chain links TRBV3-1 to TRBJ2-1; 14 bases fit TRBD2. Germline loops: CDR1 LGHDT, CDR2 YNNKEL (reference sequence). The CDR3 is 13 amino acids. After removal of 4 bases from V and 13 bases from J, the junction contained 3 bases not matched to a gene. CDR3 in amino acids: CASSPTSGGAQFF. The CDR3 region has the DNA TGTGCCAGCAGCCCGACTAGCGGGGGGGCCCAGTTCTTC.

This clonotype showed up just a few times. The V gene is TRBV7-9, the J gene TRBJ1-5, with D possibly being TRBD1 (6 bases). The CDR3 contains 15 residues. Per the germline V gene, CDR1 is SEHNR and CDR2 is FQNEAQ (reference sequence). Trimming removed 3 bases at V and 5 bases at J, with 14 bases between. The CDR3 region has the DNA TGTGCCAGCAGCTTGACAGGCCCTCTTGATCAGCCCCAGCATTTT. It specifies CASSLTGPLDQPQHF. Together with reference TRBV7-9 and TRBJ1-5, the CDR3 gives the full variable domain: DTGVSQNPRHKITKRGQNVTFRCDPISEHNRLYWYRQTLGQGPEFLTYFQNEAQLEKSRLLSDRFSAERPKGSFSTLEIQRTEQGDSAMYLCASSLTGPLDQPQHFGDGTRLSIL.

This clonotype was counted at least ten times. The chain employs TRBV12-3 or TRBV12-4 and TRBJ2-5, with D possibly matching TRBD1 (6 bases). This CDR3 is built from 15 residues. V gave up 3 bases and J gave up 1 base, with 12 bases separating them. The CDR3 spells CASSLQGRAQETQYF. The CDR3 nucleotides are TGTGCCAGCAGTTTGCAGGGGCGAGCCCAAGAGACCCAGTACTTC.